This T cell receptor beta chain emerged from a study of blood T cell repertoires in COVID-19. V was clipped by 6 bases and J by 7 bases, with 12 bases between them. This CDR3 is 13 amino acids long. The germline gives CDR1 MNHEY, CDR2 SMNVEV (reference sequence). Produced via immunoSEQ multiplex PCR; TCRdb's table is partial and in-frame only. The sample shows 150,000 or so clones, around 82% of them seen only once. This clone was seen a handful of times. Sequenced material: peripheral blood. This chain uses TRBV27 with TRBJ1-4; weak D call: TRBD1 (6 bases). The clonotype was recovered from a man in his fifties or sixties who had recovered from COVID-19. CDR3 sequence (DNA): TGTGCCAGCAGGAGGGCAGGGGTTGAAAAACTGTTTTTT. This gives the protein CASRRAGVEKLFF.